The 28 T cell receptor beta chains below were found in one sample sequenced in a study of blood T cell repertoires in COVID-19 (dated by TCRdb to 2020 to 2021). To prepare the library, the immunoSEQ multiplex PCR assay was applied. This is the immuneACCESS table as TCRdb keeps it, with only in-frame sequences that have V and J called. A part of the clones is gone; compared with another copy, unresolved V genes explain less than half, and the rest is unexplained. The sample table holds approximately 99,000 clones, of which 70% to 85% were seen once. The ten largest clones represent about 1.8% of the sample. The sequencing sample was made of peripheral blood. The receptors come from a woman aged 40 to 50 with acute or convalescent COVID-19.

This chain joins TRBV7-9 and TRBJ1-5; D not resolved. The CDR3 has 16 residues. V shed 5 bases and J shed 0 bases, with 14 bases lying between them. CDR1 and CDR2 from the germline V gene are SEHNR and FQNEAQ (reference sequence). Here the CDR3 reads CASSRDGGNSNQPQHF. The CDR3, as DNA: TGTGCCAGCAGCCGAGACGGCGGTAATAGCAATCAGCCCCAGCATTTT.

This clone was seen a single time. In nucleotides, the CDR3 is TGTGCCAGCAGTTTTCAAACCGGGGCTGAAGCTTTCTTT. Protein product: CASSFQTGAEAFF. The chain couples TRBV28 to TRBJ1-1; no reliable D call. The CDR3 runs to 13 residues. Germline loops: CDR1 MDHEN, CDR2 SYDVKM. V was shortened by 3 bases and J by 6 bases, with 11 bases between the two germline ends.

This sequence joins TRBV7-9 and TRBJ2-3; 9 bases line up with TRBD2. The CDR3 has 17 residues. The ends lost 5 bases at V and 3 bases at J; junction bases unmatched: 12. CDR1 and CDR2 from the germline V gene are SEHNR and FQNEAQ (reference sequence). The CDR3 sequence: CASSPGIAGVLTDTQYF. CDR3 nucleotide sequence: TGTGCCAGCAGCCCCGGGATAGCGGGGGTGTTAACAGATACGCAGTATTTT.

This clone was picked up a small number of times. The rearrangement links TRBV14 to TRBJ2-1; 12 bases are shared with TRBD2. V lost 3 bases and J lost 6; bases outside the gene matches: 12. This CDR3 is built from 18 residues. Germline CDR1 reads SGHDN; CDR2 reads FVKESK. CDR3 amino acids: CASSQASGGASGRNEQFF. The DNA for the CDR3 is TGTGCCAGCAGCCAGGCTAGCGGGGGGGCCTCGGGACGCAATGAGCAGTTCTTC.

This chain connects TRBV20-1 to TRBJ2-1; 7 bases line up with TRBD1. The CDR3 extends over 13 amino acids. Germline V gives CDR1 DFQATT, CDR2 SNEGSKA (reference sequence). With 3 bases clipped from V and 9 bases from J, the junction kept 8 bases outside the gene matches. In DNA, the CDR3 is TGCAGTGCTAGTTACAGGGGATGGGGTGAGCAGTTCTTC. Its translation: CSASYRGWGEQFF.

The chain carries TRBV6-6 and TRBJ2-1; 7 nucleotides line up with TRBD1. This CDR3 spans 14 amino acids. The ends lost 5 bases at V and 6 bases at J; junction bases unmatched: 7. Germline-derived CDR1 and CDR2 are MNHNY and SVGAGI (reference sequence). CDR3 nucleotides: TGTGCCAGCAGTCGAGCGACAGGGCCCAATGAGCAGTTCTTC. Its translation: CASSRATGPNEQFF.

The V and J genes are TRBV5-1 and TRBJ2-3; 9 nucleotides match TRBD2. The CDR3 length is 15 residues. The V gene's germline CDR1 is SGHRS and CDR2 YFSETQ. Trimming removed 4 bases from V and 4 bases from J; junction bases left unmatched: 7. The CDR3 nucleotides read TGCGCCAGCAGCCCACTAGCGGGTATTGCAGATACGCAGTATTTT. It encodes CASSPLAGIADTQYF.

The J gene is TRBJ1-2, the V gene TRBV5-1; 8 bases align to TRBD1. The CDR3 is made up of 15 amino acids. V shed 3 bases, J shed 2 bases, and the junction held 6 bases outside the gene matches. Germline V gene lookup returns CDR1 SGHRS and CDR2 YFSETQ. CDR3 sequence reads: CASSSQQGVNYGYTF. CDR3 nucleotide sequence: TGCGCCAGCAGCTCCCAACAGGGGGTGAACTATGGCTACACCTTC.

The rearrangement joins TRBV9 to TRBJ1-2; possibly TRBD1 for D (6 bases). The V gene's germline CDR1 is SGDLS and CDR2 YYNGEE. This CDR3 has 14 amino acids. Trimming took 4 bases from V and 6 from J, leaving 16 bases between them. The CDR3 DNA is TGTGCCAGCAGCACATCTGGGGGGGCCAATGGCTACACCTTC. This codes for CASSTSGGANGYTF.

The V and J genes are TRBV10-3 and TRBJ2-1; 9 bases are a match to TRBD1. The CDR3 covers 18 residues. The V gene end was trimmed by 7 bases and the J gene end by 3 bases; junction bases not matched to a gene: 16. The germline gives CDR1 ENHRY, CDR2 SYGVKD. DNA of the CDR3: TGTGCCATCAACCGGGACAGGGAGGCTAGCGGACACTACAATGAGCAGTTCTTC. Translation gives CAINRDREASGHYNEQFF.

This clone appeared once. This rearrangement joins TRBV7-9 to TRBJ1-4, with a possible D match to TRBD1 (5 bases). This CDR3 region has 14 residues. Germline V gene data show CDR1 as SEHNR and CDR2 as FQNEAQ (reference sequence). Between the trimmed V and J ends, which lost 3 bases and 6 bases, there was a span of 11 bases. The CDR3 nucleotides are TGTGCCAGCAGCTTCTGGGGCGATGATGAAAAACTGTTTTTT. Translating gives CASSFWGDDEKLFF.

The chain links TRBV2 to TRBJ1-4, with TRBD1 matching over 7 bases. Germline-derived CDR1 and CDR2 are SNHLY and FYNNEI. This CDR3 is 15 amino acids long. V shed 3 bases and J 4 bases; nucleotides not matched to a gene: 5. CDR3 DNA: TGTGCCAGCAGTGAGGAAGGGGGCGGTAATGAAAAACTGTTTTTT. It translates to CASSEEGGGNEKLFF.

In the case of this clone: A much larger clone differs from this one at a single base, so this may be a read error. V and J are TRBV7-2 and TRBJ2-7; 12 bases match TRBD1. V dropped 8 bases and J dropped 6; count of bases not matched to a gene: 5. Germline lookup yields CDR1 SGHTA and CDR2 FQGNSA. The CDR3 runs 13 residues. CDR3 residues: CASEWDRGREQYF. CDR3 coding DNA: TGTGCCAGCGAGTGGGACAGGGGGCGCGAGCAGTACTTC.

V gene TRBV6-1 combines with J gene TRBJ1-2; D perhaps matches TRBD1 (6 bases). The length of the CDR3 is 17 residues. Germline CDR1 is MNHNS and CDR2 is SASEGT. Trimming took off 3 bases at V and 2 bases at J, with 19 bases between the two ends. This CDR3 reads CASSEEGGGVRNYGYTF. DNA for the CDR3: TGTGCCAGCAGTGAGGAGGGAGGGGGGGTCAGAAACTATGGCTACACCTTC.

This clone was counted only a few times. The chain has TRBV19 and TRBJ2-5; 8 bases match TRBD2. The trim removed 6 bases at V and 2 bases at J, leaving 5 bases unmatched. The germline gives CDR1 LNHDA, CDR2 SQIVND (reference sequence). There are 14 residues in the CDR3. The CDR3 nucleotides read TGTGCCAGTAGCGGGGGGGCCGGGCAAGAGACCCAGTACTTC. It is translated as CASSGGAGQETQYF. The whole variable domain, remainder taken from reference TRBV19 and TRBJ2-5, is DGGITQSPKYLFRKEGQNVTLSCEQNLNHDAMYWYRQDPGQGLRLIYYSQIVNDFQKGDIAEGYSVSREKKESFPLTVTSAQKNPTAFYLCASSGGAGQETQYFGPGTRLLVL.

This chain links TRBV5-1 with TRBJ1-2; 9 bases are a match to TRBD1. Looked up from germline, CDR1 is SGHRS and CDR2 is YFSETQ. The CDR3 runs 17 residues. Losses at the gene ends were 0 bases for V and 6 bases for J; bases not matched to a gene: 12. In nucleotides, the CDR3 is TGCGCCAGCAGCTTGGGGGACAGGGAAGATCGGCGAGATGGCTACACCTTC. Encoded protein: CASSLGDREDRRDGYTF. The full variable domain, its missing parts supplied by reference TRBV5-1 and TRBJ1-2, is KAGVTQTPRYLIKTRGQQVTLSCSPISGHRSVSWYQQTPGQGLQFLFEYFSETQRNKGNFPGRFSGRQFSNSRSEMNVSTLELGDSALYLCASSLGDREDRRDGYTFGSGTRLTVV.

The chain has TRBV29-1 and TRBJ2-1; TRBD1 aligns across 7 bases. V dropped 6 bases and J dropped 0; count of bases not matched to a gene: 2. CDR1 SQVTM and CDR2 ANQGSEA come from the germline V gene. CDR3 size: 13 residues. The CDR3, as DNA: TGCAGCGTGGACAGGTCCTCCTACAATGAGCAGTTCTTC. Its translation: CSVDRSSYNEQFF.

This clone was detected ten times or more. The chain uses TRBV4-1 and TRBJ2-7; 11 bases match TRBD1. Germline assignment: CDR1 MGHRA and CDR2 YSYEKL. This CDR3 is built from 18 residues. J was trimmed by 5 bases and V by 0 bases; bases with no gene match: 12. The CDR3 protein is CASSQDPSAGQGVDEQYF. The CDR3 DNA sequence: TGCGCCAGCAGCCAAGACCCTTCCGCGGGACAGGGGGTGGACGAGCAGTACTTC.

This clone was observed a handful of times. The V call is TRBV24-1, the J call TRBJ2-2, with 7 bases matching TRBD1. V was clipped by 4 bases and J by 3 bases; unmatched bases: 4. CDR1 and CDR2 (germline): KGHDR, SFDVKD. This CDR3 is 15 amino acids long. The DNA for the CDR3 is TGTGCCACCAGTGAAGGGGGCGCGGACACCGGGGAGCTGTTTTTT. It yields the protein CATSEGGADTGELFF.

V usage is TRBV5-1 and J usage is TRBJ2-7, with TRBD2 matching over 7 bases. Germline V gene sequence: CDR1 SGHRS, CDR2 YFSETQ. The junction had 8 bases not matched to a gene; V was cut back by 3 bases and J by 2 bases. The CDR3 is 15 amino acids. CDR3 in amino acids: CASSSTRGTTYEQYF. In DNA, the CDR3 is TGCGCCAGCAGCTCCACGCGGGGGACGACCTACGAGCAGTACTTC.

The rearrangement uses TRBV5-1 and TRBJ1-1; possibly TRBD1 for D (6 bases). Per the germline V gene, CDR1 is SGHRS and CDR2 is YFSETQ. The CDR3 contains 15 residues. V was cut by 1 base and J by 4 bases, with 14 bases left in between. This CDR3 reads CASSLSEAGATEAFF. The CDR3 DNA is TGCGCCAGCAGCTTGAGCGAGGCAGGGGCCACTGAAGCTTTCTTT.

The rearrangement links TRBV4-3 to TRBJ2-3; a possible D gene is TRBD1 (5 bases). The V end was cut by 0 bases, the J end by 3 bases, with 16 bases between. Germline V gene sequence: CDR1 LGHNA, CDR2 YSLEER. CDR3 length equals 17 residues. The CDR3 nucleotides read TGCGCCAGCAGCCAAGAGCCTAGTAACTCAGGGACAGATACGCAGTATTTT. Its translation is CASSQEPSNSGTDTQYF.

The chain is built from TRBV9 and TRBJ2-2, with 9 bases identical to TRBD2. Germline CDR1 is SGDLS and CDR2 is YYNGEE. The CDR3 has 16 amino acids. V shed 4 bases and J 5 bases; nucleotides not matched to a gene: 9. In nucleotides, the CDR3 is TGTGCCAGCAGCTCTGGCGGGGGGGCCGTTACCGGGGAGCTGTTTTTT. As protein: CASSSGGGAVTGELFF.

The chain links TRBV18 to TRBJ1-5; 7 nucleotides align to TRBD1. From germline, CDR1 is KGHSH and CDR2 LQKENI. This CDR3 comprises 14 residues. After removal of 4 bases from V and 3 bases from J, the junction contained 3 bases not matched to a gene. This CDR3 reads CASSQTGNNQPQHF. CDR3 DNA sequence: TGTGCCAGCTCACAGACAGGGAACAATCAGCCCCAGCATTTT.

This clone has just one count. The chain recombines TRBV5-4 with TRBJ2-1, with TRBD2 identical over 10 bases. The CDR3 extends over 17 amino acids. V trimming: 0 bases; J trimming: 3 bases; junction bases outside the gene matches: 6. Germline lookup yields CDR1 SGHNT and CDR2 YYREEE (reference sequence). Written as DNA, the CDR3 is TGTGCCAGCAGCTTGGGTAGTACTAGCGGGAACTACAATGAGCAGTTCTTC. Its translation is CASSLGSTSGNYNEQFF.

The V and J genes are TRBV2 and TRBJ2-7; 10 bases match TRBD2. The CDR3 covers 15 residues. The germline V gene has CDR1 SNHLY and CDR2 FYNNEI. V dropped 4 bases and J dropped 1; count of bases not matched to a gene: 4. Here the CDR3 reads CASSVGLAASYEQYF. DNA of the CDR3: TGTGCCAGCAGTGTAGGACTAGCGGCTTCCTACGAGCAGTACTTC.

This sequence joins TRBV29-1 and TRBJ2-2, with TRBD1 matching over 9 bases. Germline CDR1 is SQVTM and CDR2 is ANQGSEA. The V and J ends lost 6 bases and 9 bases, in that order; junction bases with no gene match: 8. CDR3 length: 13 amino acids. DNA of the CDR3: TGCAGCGTCGGAACAGGGGGCGGGAGGGAGCTGTTTTTT. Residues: CSVGTGGGRELFF.

The CDR3 sequence is CASSEMLGDNYGYTF. Here the CDR3 DNA reads TGTGCCAGCAGTGAAATGTTGGGAGATAACTATGGCTACACCTTC. The chain combines TRBV6-1 with TRBJ1-2; D call uncertain. Germline CDR1 and CDR2: MNHNS and SASEGT. V dropped 2 bases and J dropped 1 base, with 11 bases sitting between them. The CDR3 extends over 15 amino acids.